The rows below give T cell receptor beta chains drawn from one sample of a study of CD8 T cells in Susac syndrome. TCRdb passed the immunoSEQ multiplex PCR reads through MiXCR, listing each CDR3 protein once. The repertoire holds 120,000 to 150,000 distinct CDR3 sequences, with around 94% as singletons. The sample comprised CD8+ T cells from PBMCs. These receptors were collected from a human donor in good health. Both conserved end residues are part of each CDR3. The D gene is left open where the match is weak. The listing skips clone size in some rows; elsewhere it reads once, few, many or a size class.

J: TRBJ1-1; D: TRBD1; size: .; V: TRBV23-1; CDR3: CASTLQGGTLDTEAFF; DNA: TGCGCCAGCACCCTCCAGGGGGGCACCTTGGACACTGAAGCTTTCTTT
J: TRBJ2-1; D: .; size: .; V: TRBV20-1; CDR3: CSALGLPLYNEQFF; DNA: TGCAGCGCGCTCGGACTACCCCTATACAATGAGCAGTTCTTC
J: TRBJ2-7; D: .; size: .; V: TRBV18; CDR3: CASSTTDSYEQYF; DNA: TGTGCCAGCTCAACGACAGACTCCTACGAGCAGTACTTC
J: TRBJ2-7; D: .; size: once; V: TRBV9; CDR3: CASSVWGTPSYEQYF; DNA: TGTGCCAGCAGCGTGTGGGGGACACCCTCCTACGAGCAGTACTTC
J: TRBJ2-7; D: .; size: .; V: TRBV29-1; CDR3: CSTRGGGSYEQYF; DNA: TGCAGCACAAGGGGGGGAGGGTCCTACGAGCAGTACTTC
J: TRBJ1-2; D: .; size: .; V: TRBV7-9; CDR3: CASSFPGYTF; DNA: TGTGCCAGCAGCTTCCCTGGCTACACCTTC
J: TRBJ2-3; D: TRBD2; size: .; V: TRBV20-1; CDR3: CSARDWASGRTDTQYF; DNA: TGCAGTGCTAGAGATTGGGCTAGCGGACGCACAGATACGCAGTATTTT
J: TRBJ2-1; D: .; size: .; V: TRBV12-3/TRBV12-4; CDR3: CASSPSQGRRKEFF; DNA: TGTGCCAGCAGTCCCAGCCAAGGTCGAAGGAAGGAGTTCTTC
J: TRBJ2-1; D: TRBD2; size: .; V: TRBV7-6; CDR3: CASSSPTGTSGSRSYNEQFF; DNA: TGTGCCAGCAGCTCTCCGACCGGGACTAGCGGGAGTAGGTCCTACAATGAGCAGTTCTTC
J: TRBJ1-1; D: .; size: .; V: TRBV29-1; CDR3: CSVEEAEAFF; DNA: TGCAGCGTTGAGGAGGCAGAAGCTTTCTTT
J: TRBJ2-2; D: .; size: .; V: TRBV20-1; CDR3: CSARLTGELFF; DNA: TGCAGTGCTAGACTTACCGGGGAGCTGTTTTTT
J: TRBJ1-2; D: .; size: .; V: TRBV27; CDR3: CASSLSLGRPGYTF; DNA: TGTGCCAGCAGTTTATCACTGGGGCGCCCTGGCTACACCTTC
J: TRBJ2-3; D: .; size: .; V: TRBV27; CDR3: CASSWTVGDTQYF; DNA: TGTGCCAGCAGTTGGACCGTCGGGGATACGCAGTATTTT
J: TRBJ2-1; D: TRBD2; size: .; V: TRBV5-4; CDR3: CASSLASGRAEEQFF; DNA: TGTGCCAGCAGCTTGGCTAGCGGGAGGGCCGAGGAGCAGTTCTTC
J: TRBJ2-1; D: TRBD2; size: .; V: TRBV2; CDR3: CASSGQPGGTYNEQFF; DNA: TGTGCCAGCAGTGGACAACCGGGGGGAACCTACAATGAGCAGTTCTTC
J: TRBJ2-7; D: .; size: .; V: TRBV20-1; CDR3: CSADTVSSYEQYF; DNA: TGCAGTGCTGATACGGTCAGCTCCTACGAGCAGTACTTC
J: TRBJ1-1; D: .; size: .; V: TRBV20-1; CDR3: CSARGWDNTEAFF; DNA: TGCAGTGCTAGGGGGTGGGACAACACTGAAGCTTTCTTT
J: TRBJ2-2; D: TRBD2; size: .; V: TRBV7-6; CDR3: CASSLEVGRAGELFF; DNA: TGTGCCAGCAGCTTAGAAGTGGGGAGGGCCGGGGAGCTGTTTTTT
J: TRBJ1-2; D: .; size: .; V: TRBV29-1; CDR3: CSVDFQENYGYTF; DNA: TGCAGCGTTGACTTCCAAGAGAACTATGGCTACACCTTC
J: TRBJ1-1; D: .; size: .; V: TRBV29-1; CDR3: CSVLGGWTEAFF; DNA: TGCAGCGTCCTCGGGGGTTGGACTGAAGCTTTCTTT
J: TRBJ2-3; D: .; size: .; V: TRBV7-9; CDR3: CASRAGMTQYF; DNA: TGTGCCAGCAGGGCGGGAATGACGCAGTATTTT
J: TRBJ1-1; D: TRBD1; size: once; V: TRBV4-3; CDR3: CASSPIRDSRTEAFF; DNA: TGCGCCAGCAGCCCCATAAGGGACAGTCGCACTGAAGCTTTCTTT
J: TRBJ2-7; D: TRBD2; size: .; V: TRBV5-6; CDR3: CASSARAGGYEQYF; DNA: TGTGCCAGCAGCGCTAGAGCGGGAGGCTACGAGCAGTACTTC
J: TRBJ1-1; D: .; size: .; V: TRBV12-3/TRBV12-4; CDR3: CASSPDSMNTEAFF; DNA: TGTGCCAGCAGCCCTGACAGCATGAACACTGAAGCTTTCTTT
J: TRBJ1-4; D: TRBD1; size: .; V: TRBV13; CDR3: CASSYDREKLFF; DNA: TGTGCCAGCAGCTATGACAGGGAGAAACTGTTTTTT
J: TRBJ1-4; D: TRBD1; size: .; V: TRBV9; CDR3: CASSKDRVDEKLFF; DNA: TGTGCCAGCAGCAAGGACAGGGTGGATGAAAAACTGTTTTTT
J: TRBJ1-1; D: .; size: .; V: TRBV27; CDR3: CASRLQENTEAFF; DNA: TGTGCCAGCAGGCTACAGGAGAACACTGAAGCTTTCTTT
J: TRBJ2-2; D: .; size: .; V: TRBV23-1; CDR3: CARRASTGELFF; DNA: TGCGCCAGACGGGCCAGTACCGGGGAGCTGTTTTTT
J: TRBJ2-5; D: .; size: .; V: TRBV29-1; CDR3: CSGWDITFQETQYF; DNA: TGCAGCGGGTGGGACATAACCTTTCAAGAGACCCAGTACTTC